The rows below give T cell receptor beta chains drawn from one sample of a study of blood T cell repertoires in COVID-19. TCRdb's table, derived via immunoSEQ multiplex PCR, lists solely in-frame clones and lacks some. The sample carries around 300,000 clones, approximately 90% recorded once. Sequenced material: peripheral blood. Receptor source: a woman aged 25 to 39 with active or convalescent COVID-19. CDR3s include the opening cysteine and the closing phenylalanine or tryptophan. Fields, in order: CDR3 length, V gene, clone size, J gene, D gene, CDR3 DNA, CDR3 protein. The D gene is left open where the match is weak. For some rows the clone size is stated as once, few or many, or as a class when expanded; others skip it.

CDR3 length: 15; V gene: TRBV5-1; clone size: -; J gene: TRBJ2-2; D gene: -; CDR3 DNA: TGCGCCAGCAGCTTGATGTCAGAAAACACCGGGGAGCTGTTTTTT; CDR3 protein: CASSLMSENTGELFF
CDR3 length: 15; V gene: TRBV4-3; clone size: -; J gene: TRBJ2-7; D gene: TRBD1; CDR3 DNA: TGCGCCAGCAGCCAAGAGGGCAGGGGGCGTTACGAGCAGTACTTC; CDR3 protein: CASSQEGRGRYEQYF
CDR3 length: 16; V gene: TRBV23-1; clone size: -; J gene: TRBJ2-7; D gene: TRBD2; CDR3 DNA: TGCGCCAGCAGCCCGGGGGGGGCGCGGTGCCTCTACGAGCAGTACTTC; CDR3 protein: CASSPGGARCLYEQYF
CDR3 length: 13; V gene: TRBV5-4; clone size: -; J gene: TRBJ1-2; D gene: TRBD1; CDR3 DNA: TGTGCCAGCAGTCCCGACAGGGACTATGGCTACACCTTC; CDR3 protein: CASSPDRDYGYTF
CDR3 length: 14; V gene: TRBV30; clone size: once; J gene: TRBJ2-7; D gene: -; CDR3 DNA: TGTGCCTGGAGTGGGGGGACACTATCCTACGAGCAGTACTTC; CDR3 protein: CAWSGGTLSYEQYF
CDR3 length: 15; V gene: TRBV9; clone size: -; J gene: TRBJ2-6; D gene: -; CDR3 DNA: TGTGCCAGCAGCCGTTCCCGCTCTGGGGCCAACGTCCTGACTTTC; CDR3 protein: CASSRSRSGANVLTF
CDR3 length: 12; V gene: TRBV6-1; clone size: -; J gene: TRBJ2-3; D gene: -; CDR3 DNA: TGTGCCAGCAGTGAAAACAAAGATACGCAGTATTTT; CDR3 protein: CASSENKDTQYF
CDR3 length: 15; V gene: TRBV7-3; clone size: once; J gene: TRBJ1-6; D gene: -; CDR3 DNA: TGTGCCAGCAGCTGGGGGGTTACCTATAATTCACCCCTCCACTTT; CDR3 protein: CASSWGVTYNSPLHF
CDR3 length: 16; V gene: TRBV9; clone size: -; J gene: TRBJ2-5; D gene: TRBD2; CDR3 DNA: TGTGCCAGCAGCGAACCTAGCGGGGGGGCCGGAGAGACCCAGTACTTC; CDR3 protein: CASSEPSGGAGETQYF
CDR3 length: 17; V gene: TRBV21-1; clone size: -; J gene: TRBJ1-4; D gene: -; CDR3 DNA: TGTGCCAGCAGCAAAGGTCCGTGGGGAGCAACTAATGAAAAACTGTTTTTT; CDR3 protein: CASSKGPWGATNEKLFF
CDR3 length: 16; V gene: TRBV7-2; clone size: -; J gene: TRBJ1-3; D gene: TRBD1; CDR3 DNA: TGTGCCAGCAGCCCTACAGGGGGCTTTTCCGGAAACACCATATATTTT; CDR3 protein: CASSPTGGFSGNTIYF
CDR3 length: 16; V gene: TRBV5-1; clone size: -; J gene: TRBJ2-2; D gene: TRBD2; CDR3 DNA: TGCGCCAGCAGGACTAGCGGGGGGGCCGGCACCGGGGAGCTGTTTTTT; CDR3 protein: CASRTSGGAGTGELFF
CDR3 length: 15; V gene: TRBV6-6; clone size: -; J gene: TRBJ1-5; D gene: -; CDR3 DNA: TGTGCCAGCAGTAGGACTCAGGGAGGTCGTCAGCCCCAGCATTTT; CDR3 protein: CASSRTQGGRQPQHF
CDR3 length: 17; V gene: TRBV7-2; clone size: -; J gene: TRBJ2-3; D gene: TRBD2; CDR3 DNA: TGTGCCAGCAGTTTCCCCACCCGGCTAGCGGGGGGGGATACGCAGTATTTT; CDR3 protein: CASSFPTRLAGGDTQYF